The subject of this entry is one T cell receptor beta chain. Authors' methods: Estimation of nucleated cell counts relied on the amplification of reference gene primers. Using immunoSEQ multiplex PCR, the repertoire was profiled, and TCRdb retains in-frame clones only, with some absent. The V and J calls and clone size come from that table; D and trimming were worked out from the DNA. In the table there are approximately 300,000 clones, over 80% of which are singletons. The germline V and J ends were trimmed by 0 bases and 0 bases, with 9 bases remaining between them. The CDR3 is 15 residues long. In germline, CDR1 is SQVTM, CDR2 ANQGSEA. This sample stems from a study of blood T cell repertoires in COVID-19.

V usage is TRBV29-1 and J usage is TRBJ2-1, with D possibly being TRBD2 (5 bases). This receptor was obtained from a woman aged 50 to 60 with COVID-19, enrolled during active disease. Sequencing was done on a sample of peripheral blood. The CDR3 coding sequence is TGCAGCGTTGAAGATCAGCGGACCTCCTACAATGAGCAGTTCTTC. Its translation: CSVEDQRTSYNEQFF.